This T cell receptor beta chain was sequenced during a study of T cells after yellow fever vaccination (dated by TCRdb to the late 2010s). Turning to the overall study: Libraries from fractions with low cell numbers were prepared with the SMART-Seq v4 Ultra Low Input RNA kit. To follow T-cell clones before and after both primary and booster YFV17D yellow fever vaccination, bulk TCR alpha and beta repertoires underwent longitudinal sequencing. Two healthy male donors made up the cohort, one aged 18 to 29 years and the other aged 30 to 40 years. Blood was collected at multiple timepoints before and after primary and secondary immunization, and bulk PBMC replicates and cell subsets were isolated. Overall results and qualifications from the work: Because only two donors were included in the study, the extent to which the findings can be generalized is limited. The secondary T-cell response was weaker than the primary response but faster, peaking on day 5 instead of day 15. Most clones expanded after primary vaccination (around 96% of CD4 and over 80% of CD8) were re-detected after the booster, suggesting that broad memory maintenance occurred. Because abundant contaminating clonotypes from the bulk population could be contained in FACS-sorted repertoires, computational filtering was required. A small share of clonotypes was detected in both CD4 and CD8 compartments, with the overlap likely arising from convergent recombination.

The treatment or condition label for this specimen denotes: live attenuated yellow fever vaccine strain. At each blood-draw timepoint, two biological replicates of bulk PBMCs were obtained. PBMCs were isolated from peripheral blood using a standard Ficoll-Paque protocol. TriZol was used to extract RNA from bulk PBMCs, from CD4 and CD8 fractions, and from dextramer-positive and dextramer-negative fractions. This clonotype has just one count. Its binding antigen is unknown. It has no much larger one-base neighbor in the sample; base qualities were not kept. One read gives only weak evidence. TCR cDNA was synthesized by 5'RACE template switching, which introduced a universal primer site and unique molecular identifiers. cDNA synthesis was primed from both the TCR alpha and TCR beta constant segments. Library amplification involved two PCR steps, and the second step added sample barcodes and sequencing adapters. Sequencing of libraries was performed on Illumina HiSeq 2500 (2x100 bp) or NovaSeq (2x150 bp). The source study handled its data this way. Reads were demultiplexed and collapsed into UMI consensus sequences with MIGEC, and V(D)J alignment was performed with MiXCR. Vaccine-responding clonotypes were defined with edgeR using replicate PBMC samples, requiring FDR below 0.01 and a log2 fold change above 5 up to day 15. Bulk clonotypes were assigned CD4 or CD8 identity according to which sequenced CD4 or CD8 repertoire held them at higher abundance. TCRdb ran its own pipeline on the public reads, namely fastp trimming at Q25 and MiXCR clone calling, and kept in-frame beta chains. Rows with one shared CDR3 protein collapse into an entry with the most common genes and DNA. The authors' filters were not applied to this entry. The sample table records a few hundred thousand distinct CDR3 sequences; about 8.3% of these occur just once. Approximately 16% of the sample rests with the top ten.

CDR1 MNHNS and CDR2 SASEGT are derived from the germline V gene. The CDR3 has 16 amino acids, counting the end cysteine and phenylalanine. Only CDR3 DNA remains: 48 bases, in frame from the first base. V gives up 3 bases and J gives up 0 bases, and the segment between their germline ends measures 15 bases. The source was PBMCs, collected roughly seven weeks after the first yellow fever vaccination. This TCR derives from a man aged 18-30 years who received the YFV17D yellow fever vaccine. This chain is built from TRBV6-1 and TRBJ2-7; TRBD1 is a possible D gene, resting on 6 matching bases. CDR3 sequence: CASSDPGQGSSYEQYF. Read as DNA, the sequence is TGTGCCAGCAGTGATCCGGGGCAGGGGAGCTCCTACGAGCAGTACTTC.